Shown below are 3 T cell receptor beta chains from a single sample sequenced in a study of T-cell memory formation after mild COVID-19. TCRdb itself ran the 5' RACE reads through MiXCR, one entry per CDR3 protein. The sample comprises 300,000 to 350,000 distinct CDR3 sequences, roughly an eighth of which are singletons, and about 21% rests with the top ten. The sample comprised PBMCs or a T cell subset sorted from them (not recorded which). These receptors were collected from a young man who had mild COVID-19 (a few samples of this study predate the infection). Cell type and time point are not known.

This clonotype showed up just a few times. J is TRBJ2-1 and V is TRBV5-1, with D maybe TRBD1 (6 bases). CDR1 is SGHRS, CDR2 YFSETQ, per germline. V dropped 9 bases and J dropped 0 bases, with 16 bases sitting between them. CDR3 length: 15 residues. This chain's CDR3 is CATSPDSSSYNEQFF. The CDR3 bases are TGCGCCACCTCCCCGGACAGTTCCTCCTACAATGAGCAGTTCTTC.

The rearrangement joins TRBV12-3 or TRBV12-4 to TRBJ2-7, with D maybe TRBD1 (5 bases). This CDR3 contains 14 residues. V gave up 3 bases and J gave up 4 bases, with 13 bases separating them. The CDR3 DNA reads as TGTGCCAGCAGTTTGATAGGCAGGGTTTACGAGCAGTACTTC. This translates into CASSLIGRVYEQYF.

V and J are TRBV24-1 and TRBJ2-3, with D possibly TRBD1 on 7 matching bases. Germline V gene data show CDR1 as KGHDR and CDR2 as SFDVKD. The ends were cut back, 9 bases at V and 0 bases at J, with 12 bases in the middle. This CDR3 is 14 amino acids long. CDR3: CATRGTESTDTQYF. The CDR3 nucleotides read TGTGCCACCCGCGGGACAGAAAGCACAGATACGCAGTATTTT.